This is a list of T cell receptor beta chains from one sample in a study of blood T cell repertoires in COVID-19. TCRdb's copy holds only in-frame clones and misses some; the assay was immunoSEQ multiplex PCR. Of over 65,000 clones detected, 80% appear once; the ten largest clones hold more than 10%. Specimen: peripheral blood. Receptors originate from a woman between 35 and 50 years old with active or convalescent COVID-19. The CDR3 runs from the conserved cysteine through the conserved F or W. Each record gives: CDR3 protein, CDR3 DNA, J gene, V gene, clone size, D gene. The D gene is left open where the match is weak. For some rows the clone size is stated as once, few or many, or as a class when expanded; others skip it.

CDR3: CASSSTEETQYF; DNA: TGTGCCAGTAGTAGCACAGAAGAGACCCAGTACTTC; J: TRBJ2-5; V: TRBV19; size: .; D: .
CDR3: CASSSGQGFSSGNTIYF; DNA: TGTGCCAGCAGCTCAGGACAGGGCTTTAGCTCTGGAAACACCATATATTTT; J: TRBJ1-3; V: TRBV28; size: .; D: TRBD1
CDR3: CASSSPDGAGNTIYF; DNA: TGTGCCAGCAGTTCTCCAGATGGAGCTGGAAACACCATATATTTT; J: TRBJ1-3; V: TRBV28; size: .; D: .
CDR3: CASSPQGRTGELFF; DNA: TGTGCCAGCAGTCCCCAGGGCAGAACCGGGGAGCTGTTTTTT; J: TRBJ2-2; V: TRBV28; size: .; D: .
CDR3: CASSSPTGLRIAFF; DNA: TGTGCCAGCAGCTCTCCAACAGGGCTGAGAATAGCTTTCTTT; J: TRBJ1-1; V: TRBV7-9; size: .; D: .
CDR3: CASSLEVAGVGGELFF; DNA: TGTGCCAGCAGCTTGGAAGTCGCGGGAGTGGGCGGGGAGCTGTTTTTT; J: TRBJ2-2; V: TRBV5-5; size: .; D: TRBD2
CDR3: CASSLGRGAYNEQFF; DNA: TGTGCCAGCAGCTTGGGGCGGGGAGCCTACAATGAGCAGTTCTTC; J: TRBJ2-1; V: TRBV7-6; size: .; D: .
CDR3: CASSKDRFGVARSPLHF; DNA: TGTGCCAGCAGTAAAGACAGGTTCGGGGTGGCCCGGTCACCCCTCCACTTT; J: TRBJ1-6; V: TRBV28; size: .; D: .
CDR3: CASSENRLYEQYF; DNA: TGCGCCAGCAGTGAGAACAGATTGTACGAGCAGTACTTC; J: TRBJ2-7; V: TRBV10-2; size: .; D: .
CDR3: CASSLPRGWRGYTF; DNA: TGTGCCAGCAGCCTTCCTAGGGGGTGGCGGGGCTACACCTTC; J: TRBJ1-2; V: TRBV3-1/TRBV3-2; size: once; D: .
CDR3: CASSSRQGVNEKLFF; DNA: TGTGCTAGCAGCTCCAGACAGGGCGTAAATGAAAAACTGTTTTTT; J: TRBJ1-4; V: TRBV7-7; size: .; D: TRBD1
CDR3: CASSLHGEHEQFF; DNA: TGTGCCAGCAGCTTGCACGGGGAGCATGAGCAGTTCTTC; J: TRBJ2-1; V: TRBV11-1; size: .; D: .
CDR3: CSVENGAGAYNEQFF; DNA: TGCAGCGTTGAAAACGGCGCGGGAGCCTACAATGAGCAGTTCTTC; J: TRBJ2-1; V: TRBV29-1; size: .; D: TRBD2
CDR3: CASRRNYGYTF; DNA: TGTGCCAGCAGGCGAAATTATGGCTACACCTTC; J: TRBJ1-2; V: TRBV6-5; size: .; D: .
CDR3: CASSQRAGSTYEQYF; DNA: TGTGCCAGTAGCCAGAGGGCGGGGTCCACCTACGAGCAGTACTTC; J: TRBJ2-7; V: TRBV19; size: .; D: .
CDR3: CASSLELHRGTGELFF; DNA: TGTGCCAGCAGCTTAGAATTGCACAGAGGGACCGGGGAGCTGTTTTTT; J: TRBJ2-2; V: TRBV7-8; size: .; D: .
CDR3: CASSLVPGQGKETQYF; DNA: TGCGCCAGCAGCCTCGTCCCGGGACAAGGAAAAGAGACCCAGTACTTC; J: TRBJ2-5; V: TRBV4-1; size: .; D: .
CDR3: CASSPTSGSHNEQFF; DNA: TGTGCCAGCAGTCCCACTAGCGGGAGCCACAATGAGCAGTTCTTC; J: TRBJ2-1; V: TRBV28; size: many; D: TRBD2
CDR3: CASSPSNTEAFF; DNA: TGTGCCAGCAGTCCATCGAACACTGAAGCTTTCTTT; J: TRBJ1-1; V: TRBV2; size: few; D: .
CDR3: CASSYLAGTGSYEQYF; DNA: TGTGCCAGCAGTTACCTTGCCGGGACAGGATCCTACGAGCAGTACTTC; J: TRBJ2-7; V: TRBV6-6; size: few; D: TRBD1
CDR3: CASSSQDTGELFF; DNA: TGTGCCAGCAGCTCCCAGGACACCGGGGAGCTGTTTTTT; J: TRBJ2-2; V: TRBV7-9; size: once; D: .
CDR3: CASTDPGQGTNYGYTF; DNA: TGTGCCAGCACCGACCCGGGACAGGGAACTAACTATGGCTACACCTTC; J: TRBJ1-2; V: TRBV28; size: .; D: TRBD1
CDR3: CAWSDSWGLAGTDTQYF; DNA: TGTGCCTGGAGCGACTCCTGGGGTCTAGCGGGGACAGATACGCAGTATTTT; J: TRBJ2-3; V: TRBV30; size: .; D: TRBD2
CDR3: CASSIPGTGEGYTF; DNA: TGTGCCAGTAGTATTCCCGGGACAGGGGAAGGCTACACCTTC; J: TRBJ1-2; V: TRBV19; size: .; D: TRBD1
CDR3: CASSLAELGQGHDEQFF; DNA: TGTGCCAGCAGCTTGGCGGAGTTGGGACAGGGGCATGATGAGCAGTTCTTC; J: TRBJ2-1; V: TRBV5-5; size: .; D: TRBD1
CDR3: CASSLFRVGTDTQYF; DNA: TGTGCCAGCAGTTTGTTCAGGGTTGGCACAGATACGCAGTATTTT; J: TRBJ2-3; V: TRBV27; size: .; D: .
CDR3: CASSLGGGFLREKLFF; DNA: TGTGCCAGCAGTCTAGGGGGGGGATTTTTAAGGGAAAAACTGTTTTTT; J: TRBJ1-4; V: TRBV28; size: .; D: .
CDR3: CASSVTGMDTEAFF; DNA: TGTGCCAGCAGTGTGACAGGGATGGACACTGAAGCTTTCTTT; J: TRBJ1-1; V: TRBV2; size: .; D: TRBD1